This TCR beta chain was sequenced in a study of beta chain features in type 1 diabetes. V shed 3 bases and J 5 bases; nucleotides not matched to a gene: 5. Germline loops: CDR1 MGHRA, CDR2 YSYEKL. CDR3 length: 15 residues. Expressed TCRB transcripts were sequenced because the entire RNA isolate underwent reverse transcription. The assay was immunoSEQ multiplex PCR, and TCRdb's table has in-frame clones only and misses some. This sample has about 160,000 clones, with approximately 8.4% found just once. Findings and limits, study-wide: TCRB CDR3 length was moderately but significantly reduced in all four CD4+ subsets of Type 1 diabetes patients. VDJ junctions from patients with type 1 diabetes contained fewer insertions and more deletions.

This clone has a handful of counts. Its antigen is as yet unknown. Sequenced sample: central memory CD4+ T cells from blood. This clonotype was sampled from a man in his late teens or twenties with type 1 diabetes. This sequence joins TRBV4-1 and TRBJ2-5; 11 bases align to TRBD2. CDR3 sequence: CASSHLSSGGETQYF. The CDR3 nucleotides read TGCGCCAGCAGCCACTTATCTAGCGGGGGGGAGACCCAGTACTTC.